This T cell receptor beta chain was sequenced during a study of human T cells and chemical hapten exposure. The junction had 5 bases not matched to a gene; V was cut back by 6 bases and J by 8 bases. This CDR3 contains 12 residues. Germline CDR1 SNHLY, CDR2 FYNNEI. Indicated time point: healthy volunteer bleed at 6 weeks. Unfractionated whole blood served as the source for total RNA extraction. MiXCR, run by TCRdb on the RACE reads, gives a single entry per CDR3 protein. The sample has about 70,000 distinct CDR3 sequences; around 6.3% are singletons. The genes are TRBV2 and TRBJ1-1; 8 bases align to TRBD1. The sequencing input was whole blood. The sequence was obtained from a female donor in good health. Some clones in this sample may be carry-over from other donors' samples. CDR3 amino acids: CASRVGQAEAFF. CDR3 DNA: TGTGCCAGCAGGGTGGGACAGGCAGAAGCTTTCTTT.